The 27 T cell receptor beta chains below come from one sample, sequenced in a study of blood T cell repertoires in COVID-19. The repertoire was sequenced with immunoSEQ multiplex PCR; TCRdb's copy has only in-frame clones and lacks some. The data contain 180,000 or so clones, 86% of them singletons. The sequenced sample consisted of PBMCs or T cells enriched from blood (not recorded which). The source of these receptors is a woman aged 25 to 45 who had recovered from COVID-19.

The V gene is TRBV7-9, the J gene TRBJ1-4; D call uncertain. Trimming removed 0 bases from V and 14 bases from J, with 22 bases in between. The germline gives CDR1 SEHNR, CDR2 FQNEAQ (reference sequence). This CDR3 spans 16 amino acids. In DNA, the CDR3 is TGTGCCAGCAGCTTAGCGCCGAGCCGGATTGGGAGGAATCTGTTTTTT. Translated, it gives CASSLAPSRIGRNLFF.

This chain joins TRBV7-9 and TRBJ1-2; D is unresolved. CDR1 and CDR2 (germline): SEHNR, FQNEAQ (reference sequence). V gave up 3 bases and J gave up 5 bases, with 10 bases separating them. The CDR3 length is 13 residues. CDR3 coding DNA: TGTGCCAGCAGCTTCCAGACGGAGTATGGCTACACCTTC. This translates into CASSFQTEYGYTF.

The chain recombines TRBV18 with TRBJ2-3, with TRBD2 as a possible D gene (6 bases). The CDR3 totals 15 residues. V lost 2 bases to trimming and J lost 2 bases, with 11 bases between them. Per the germline V gene, CDR1 is KGHSH and CDR2 is LQKENI. CDR3 in amino acids: CASSPAWGDTDTQYF. CDR3 DNA sequence: TGTGCCAGCTCACCAGCTTGGGGGGACACAGATACGCAGTATTTT.

The chain combines TRBV5-1 with TRBJ2-2; the D is unclear. This CDR3 comprises 12 residues. V was pared by 7 bases and J by 1 base, with 5 bases between. From germline, CDR1 is SGHRS and CDR2 YFSETQ. Here the CDR3 reads CASAVNTGELFF. The CDR3 DNA sequence: TGCGCCAGCGCAGTGAACACCGGGGAGCTGTTTTTT.

The chain has TRBV27 and TRBJ1-2; weak D call: TRBD1 (5 bases). From germline, CDR1 is MNHEY and CDR2 SMNVEV (reference sequence). Between the trimmed V and J ends, which lost 1 base and 8 bases, there was a span of 14 bases. There are 14 residues in the CDR3. As DNA, the CDR3 is TGTGCCAGCAGTTTATGGGGCAGCCTTGGAGGCTACACCTTC. This codes for CASSLWGSLGGYTF.

The chain has TRBV28 and TRBJ1-2; 9 bases are a match to TRBD1. CDR1 MDHEN and CDR2 SYDVKM come from the germline V gene. Germline trimming cut 5 bases from V and 2 bases from J; bases unmatched to any gene: 6. This CDR3 region has 15 residues. DNA for the CDR3: TGTGCCAGCAGTCGTCCCGGACAGGGGAACTATGGCTACACCTTC. It specifies CASSRPGQGNYGYTF.

V is TRBV4-1 and J is TRBJ2-4, with D tentatively TRBD1 (6 bases). V was trimmed by 6 bases and J by 3 bases, leaving 15 bases between them. Germline values: CDR1 MGHRA, CDR2 YSYEKL. The CDR3 is 15 amino acids. The CDR3 sequence: CASRSGVYDKNIQYF. CDR3 DNA sequence: TGCGCCAGCAGATCAGGGGTTTACGACAAAAACATTCAGTACTTC.

The V call is TRBV21-1, the J call TRBJ1-5; the tabulated D call, TRBD1, remains unverified against the DNA. TRBV21-1 is described as a pseudogene. This CDR3 comprises 20 residues. The CDR3 loop is CASSKTVMLQDPGLIQPQHF. DNA of the CDR3: TGTGCCAGCAGCAAGACAGTGATGCTCCAGGATCCCGGTCTCATTCAGCCCCAGCATTTT.

This clone has only a few counts. This rearrangement joins TRBV3-1 (or the pseudogene TRBV3-2) to TRBJ2-2, with D perhaps matching TRBD2 (5 bases). The CDR3 contains 14 residues. With 1 base removed from V and 4 bases from J, the gap between germline ends came to 7 bases. CDR1 and CDR2 (germline): LGHDT, YNNKEL (reference sequence). The CDR3 is CASSQARGTGELFF. CDR3 sequence (DNA): TGTGCCAGCAGCCAAGCTCGGGGCACCGGGGAGCTGTTTTTT.

This chain connects TRBV10-1 to TRBJ2-7, with D possibly being TRBD2 (5 bases). CDR1 and CDR2 (germline): WNHNN, SYGVQD (reference sequence). This CDR3 contains 16 residues. V dropped 4 bases and J dropped 2 bases, with 18 bases sitting between them. The CDR3 region is CASSVEERKETYEQYF. The CDR3 nucleotides read TGCGCCAGCAGTGTCGAGGAGCGGAAGGAAACCTACGAGCAGTACTTC.

This chain links TRBV6-2 or TRBV6-3 with TRBJ2-3; the D gene is possibly TRBD1 (6 bases). This CDR3 has 17 amino acids. V dropped 5 bases and J dropped 2 bases, with 20 bases sitting between them. Looked up from germline, CDR1 is MNHEY and CDR2 is SVGEGT. The CDR3 DNA follows: TGTGCCAGCAGTAAGCCTACAGGGTCAATTCTCACAGATACGCAGTATTTT. Translated, it gives CASSKPTGSILTDTQYF.

The chain has TRBV27 and TRBJ2-1, with 7 bases lining up with TRBD2. From germline, CDR1 is MNHEY and CDR2 SMNVEV (reference sequence). This CDR3 spans 16 amino acids. V dropped 5 bases and J dropped 8; count of bases not matched to a gene: 15. CDR3 sequence: CASSRSGSGRSDEQFF. CDR3 nucleotide sequence: TGTGCCAGCAGTCGCTCCGGATCCGGGAGGTCGGATGAGCAGTTCTTC.

This chain uses TRBV19 with TRBJ1-5; 7 bases map to TRBD1. The CDR3 consists of 15 residues. Germline-derived CDR1 and CDR2 are LNHDA and SQIVND (reference sequence). V dropped 6 bases and J dropped 1; count of bases not matched to a gene: 6. For the CDR3, the DNA is TGTGCCAGTAGCTTGGAGGGGGCGAGCAATCAGCCCCAGCATTTT. The encoded protein is CASSLEGASNQPQHF.

The rearrangement uses TRBV5-1 and TRBJ1-6; possible D gene TRBD1, 5 bases. Trimming shortened V by 1 base and J by 10 bases, and 12 bases separated the two germline ends. Germline values: CDR1 SGHRS, CDR2 YFSETQ. This CDR3 has 14 residues. As DNA, the CDR3 is TGCGCCAGCAGCTTGAGGGGCGAACGGTCACCCCTCCACTTT. Protein product: CASSLRGERSPLHF.

The rearrangement links TRBV5-1 to TRBJ1-4; D is unresolved. V lost 2 bases and J lost 1, with 9 bases in between. This CDR3 comprises 15 residues. Germline lookup yields CDR1 SGHRS and CDR2 YFSETQ. The CDR3 loop reads CASSFRWQTNEKLFF. The DNA for the CDR3 is TGCGCCAGCAGCTTTCGTTGGCAAACTAATGAAAAACTGTTTTTT.

This clone was seen once. V gene TRBV7-3 combines with J gene TRBJ2-3; D is possibly TRBD1 (6 bases). In germline, CDR1 is SGHTA, CDR2 FQGTGA. V dropped 4 bases and J dropped 2 bases, with 13 bases sitting between them. CDR3 length: 15 amino acids. CDR3 DNA sequence: TGTGCCAGCAGCTCACAGGGACACCCCACAGATACGCAGTATTTT. The encoded protein is CASSSQGHPTDTQYF.

The chain combines TRBV18 with TRBJ2-1; D unresolved. CDR3 size: 13 residues. Germline V lookup: CDR1 KGHSH, CDR2 LQKENI. V lost 1 base and J 4 bases, leaving 5 bases between the germline ends. The CDR3 DNA sequence: TGTGCCAGCTCACCACTCTCTTACAATGAGCAGTTCTTC. As protein: CASSPLSYNEQFF.

The chain carries TRBV24-1 and TRBJ1-1; 7 positions agree with TRBD1. CDR1 is KGHDR, CDR2 SFDVKD, per germline. This CDR3 has 13 residues. The V and J ends lost 9 bases and 4 bases, in that order; junction bases with no gene match: 7. The CDR3 protein is CATEKGASTEAFF. The CDR3 DNA sequence: TGTGCCACCGAAAAGGGGGCGTCCACTGAAGCTTTCTTT.

V usage is TRBV3-1 (or the pseudogene TRBV3-2) and J usage is TRBJ1-2; D gene ambiguous. Germline CDR1 reads LGHDT; CDR2 reads YNNKEL (reference sequence). The CDR3 length is 12 residues. Trimming shortened V by 1 base and J by 7 bases, and 7 bases separated the two germline ends. The CDR3 is CASSQVSVGYTF. As DNA, the CDR3 is TGTGCCAGCAGCCAAGTGAGTGTTGGCTACACCTTC.

V and J are TRBV28 and TRBJ1-1; D gene uncertain. Germline-derived CDR1 and CDR2 are MDHEN and SYDVKM. Between the trimmed V and J ends, which lost 0 bases and 7 bases, there was a span of 6 bases. CDR3 length: 12 amino acids. The CDR3 region has the DNA TGTGCCAGCAGTTTATGGGGCCTTGAAGCTTTCTTT. The encoded protein is CASSLWGLEAFF.

The CDR3 protein is CASSLSTGTGNTIYF. Written as DNA, the CDR3 is TGCGCCAGCAGCTTAAGCACAGGCACTGGAAACACCATATATTTT. This sequence joins TRBV5-1 and TRBJ1-3; perhaps TRBD1 as D (5 bases). V lost 2 bases and J 2 bases, leaving 11 bases between the germline ends. This CDR3 region has 15 residues. Germline assignment: CDR1 SGHRS and CDR2 YFSETQ.

This chain uses TRBV4-1 with TRBJ1-2; D gene uncertain. CDR1 and CDR2 (germline): MGHRA, YSYEKL. The CDR3 runs 16 residues. V was trimmed by 0 bases and J by 4 bases, leaving 15 bases between them. CDR3 sequence: CASSQDMLSFGYGYTF. The DNA for the CDR3 is TGCGCCAGCAGCCAAGATATGCTTTCATTCGGCTATGGCTACACCTTC.

This clone was recorded only once. The chain has TRBV5-1 and TRBJ2-5; TRBD1 matches at 7 bases. This CDR3 is built from 16 residues. V gave up 1 base and J gave up 4 bases; unmatched junction bases: 10. The germline CDR1 and CDR2 sequences are SGHRS and YFSETQ. The CDR3 nucleotides read TGCGCCAGCAGCTTGTTAGCAGGGGGTGCAGTAGAGACCCAGTACTTC. Protein sequence: CASSLLAGGAVETQYF.

This clone has only one observation. The gene calls are TRBV18 and TRBJ1-1; D gene uncertain. Germline CDR1 reads KGHSH; CDR2 reads LQKENI. This CDR3 is built from 14 residues. Deletions cut 3 bases from V and 1 base from J, with 9 bases between. The CDR3 region has the DNA TGTGCCAGCTCACCTGCGGCCCAGAACACTGAAGCTTTCTTT. This codes for CASSPAAQNTEAFF.

This chain links TRBV3-1 (or the pseudogene TRBV3-2) with TRBJ2-7, with 8 nucleotides matching TRBD2. The J segment lost 6 bases and the V segment lost 8 bases, leaving 6 bases of the junction unmatched. The CDR3 loop spans 12 amino acids. Germline assignment: CDR1 LGHDT and CDR2 YNNKEL (reference sequence). The CDR3 DNA is TGTGCCAGCCGGGGGGGATCAAGCGAGCAGTACTTC. It translates to CASRGGSSEQYF.

V usage is TRBV5-1 and J usage is TRBJ2-7; a possible D gene is TRBD1 (7 bases). Germline lookup yields CDR1 SGHRS and CDR2 YFSETQ. V was clipped by 0 bases and J by 5 bases, with 12 bases between them. The length of the CDR3 is 14 residues. In DNA form, the CDR3 reads TGCGCCAGCAGCTTGGGGCAGGGGGGCGACGAGCAGTACTTC. It is translated as CASSLGQGGDEQYF.

The chain joins TRBV12-3 or TRBV12-4 to TRBJ1-1, with 8 bases that match TRBD1. CDR3 length: 13 amino acids. V shed 8 bases, J shed 0 bases, and the junction held 2 bases outside the gene matches. The CDR3 nucleotides read TGTGCCAGCGGACAGGGAATGAACACTGAAGCTTTCTTT. Protein sequence: CASGQGMNTEAFF.